Here is one TCR beta chain with its context. The record originates from a study of shared clonotypes between healthy human individuals. The method was immunoSEQ multiplex PCR; TCRdb's version includes in-frame clones alone and lacks a portion of them. The sample includes under 200,000 clones, about 93% seen only once; the top ten take roughly 0.07%. There are 17 residues in the CDR3. The V and J ends lost 5 bases and 6 bases, in that order; junction bases with no gene match: 16. Looked up from germline, CDR1 is LNHDA and CDR2 is SQIVND (reference sequence). This sequence was found in a woman aged 30 to 39 in good health. V is TRBV19 and J is TRBJ2-7; 10 bases agree with TRBD1. Sequenced input: naive CD4+ T cells sorted from blood. Subset indicated: CD45RA+ positively selected. The CDR3 is CASSSGNRDRGIGEQYF. CDR3 nucleotides: TGTGCCAGTAGTTCGGGCAACCGGGACAGGGGTATAGGCGAGCAGTACTTC.